This is a list of T cell receptor beta chains from one sample in a study of blood T cell repertoires in COVID-19. The repertoire was sequenced with immunoSEQ multiplex PCR; TCRdb's copy has only in-frame clones and lacks some. The table shows about 120,000 clones, with less than 80% occurring only once. Sequenced material: peripheral blood. All receptors come from a man aged 45-65 years with acute or convalescent COVID-19. The CDR3 runs from the conserved cysteine through the conserved F or W. Each record gives: V gene, clone size, J gene, D gene, CDR3 DNA, CDR3 protein. D genes are given only for firm matches. Rows give clone size only sometimes, using once, few, many, or a class for an expanded clone.

v_gene: TRBV20-1
abundance: -
j_gene: TRBJ1-5
d_gene: -
CDR3nt: TGCAGTGCTAGCGGGGGTCAGCCCCAGCATTTT
CDR3aa: CSASGGQPQHF

v_gene: TRBV10-2
abundance: -
j_gene: TRBJ1-6
d_gene: -
CDR3nt: TGCGCCAGCGCCCCGGACAGAGGTTCACCCCTCCACTTT
CDR3aa: CASAPDRGSPLHF

v_gene: TRBV14
abundance: -
j_gene: TRBJ1-1
d_gene: TRBD1
CDR3nt: TGTGCCAGCAGCCAACAGGGGGCTGGCACTGAAGCTTTCTTT
CDR3aa: CASSQQGAGTEAFF

v_gene: TRBV6-5
abundance: -
j_gene: TRBJ1-1
d_gene: TRBD1
CDR3nt: TGTGCCAGCAAATTTGGGACAGGGGGGTACACTGAAGCTTTCTTT
CDR3aa: CASKFGTGGYTEAFF

v_gene: TRBV4-1
abundance: -
j_gene: TRBJ2-1
d_gene: -
CDR3nt: TGCGCCAGCAGCCAAGATGTAGCGGTTTCCTACAATGAGCAGTTCTTC
CDR3aa: CASSQDVAVSYNEQFF

v_gene: TRBV6-6
abundance: few
j_gene: TRBJ1-5
d_gene: TRBD1
CDR3nt: TGTGCCAGCAGTTACTCGTACAGGGGATATCAGCCCCAGCATTTT
CDR3aa: CASSYSYRGYQPQHF

v_gene: TRBV11-1
abundance: -
j_gene: TRBJ1-2
d_gene: TRBD1
CDR3nt: TGTGCCAGCAGCTTATCGAGGACAGGCTCTAACTATGGCTACACCTTC
CDR3aa: CASSLSRTGSNYGYTF

v_gene: TRBV5-1
abundance: -
j_gene: TRBJ2-1
d_gene: TRBD2
CDR3nt: TGCGCCAGCAGCAACCTAGCGGGAGGAAACTACAATGAGCAGTTCTTC
CDR3aa: CASSNLAGGNYNEQFF

v_gene: TRBV6-5
abundance: -
j_gene: TRBJ2-7
d_gene: TRBD2
CDR3nt: TGTGCCAGCACGCCCGGGACTAGCGGCACTTACGAGCAGTACTTC
CDR3aa: CASTPGTSGTYEQYF

v_gene: TRBV7-2
abundance: -
j_gene: TRBJ1-1
d_gene: -
CDR3nt: TGTGCCAGCACCCCTTCACAGGGATACACTGAAGCTTTCTTT
CDR3aa: CASTPSQGYTEAFF

v_gene: TRBV3-1/TRBV3-2
abundance: -
j_gene: TRBJ1-2
d_gene: -
CDR3nt: TGTGCCAGCAGCCAGGGGGGGCTGAGCTATGGCTACACCTTC
CDR3aa: CASSQGGLSYGYTF

v_gene: TRBV28
abundance: -
j_gene: TRBJ1-1
d_gene: -
CDR3nt: TGTGCCAGCAGGACGACAGGAAAGAACACTGAAGCTTTCTTT
CDR3aa: CASRTTGKNTEAFF